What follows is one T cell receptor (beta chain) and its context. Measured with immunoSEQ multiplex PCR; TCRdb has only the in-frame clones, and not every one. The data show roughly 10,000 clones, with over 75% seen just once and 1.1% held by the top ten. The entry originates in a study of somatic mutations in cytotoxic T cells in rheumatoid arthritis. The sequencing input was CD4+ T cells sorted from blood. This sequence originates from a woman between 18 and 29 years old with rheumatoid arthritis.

The CDR3 coding sequence is TGTGCCAGCAGCGTAGACAGCGGGGGGGCCTTAGAGACCCAGTACTTC. This sequence encodes CASSVDSGGALETQYF. The genes are TRBV9 and TRBJ2-5; 10 bases agree with TRBD2. This CDR3 contains 16 residues. The V segment lost 0 bases and the J segment 4 bases; nucleotides outside the gene matches: 6. CDR1 and CDR2 (germline): SGDLS, YYNGEE.